This passage covers 19 T cell receptor beta chains from one sample sequenced in a study of cytomegalovirus exposure and HLA in healthy donors. The PCR was carried out with 60 Vbeta primers and 13 Jbeta primers. Assay used: immunoSEQ multiplex PCR; TCRdb lists only in-frame clones, some missing. The data show under 200,000 clones, with around 78% seen just once and 0.6% to 0.95% held by the top ten. Specimen: PBMCs. The receptor source for this set is a female donor in good health and CMV-seronegative.

The V call is TRBV7-2, the J call TRBJ2-7; 7 positions agree with TRBD1. Germline trimming cut 5 bases from V and 1 base from J; bases unmatched to any gene: 5. The CDR3 runs 14 residues. Germline CDR1 SGHTA, CDR2 FQGNSA. The CDR3 sequence is CASSRDSASYEQYF. CDR3 DNA: TGTGCCAGCAGCCGGGACAGCGCTTCCTACGAGCAGTACTTC. The complete variable domain, with remaining parts taken from reference TRBV7-2 and TRBJ2-7, reads GAGVSQSPSNKVTEKGKDVELRCDPISGHTALYWYRQSLGQGLEFLIYFQGNSAPDKSGLPSDRFSAERTGGSVSTLTIQRTQQEDSAVYLCASSRDSASYEQYFGPGTRLTVT.

The rearrangement uses TRBV6-5 and TRBJ1-4; 11 bases are shared with TRBD1. Germline CDR1 MNHEY, CDR2 SVGAGI. V shed 5 bases and J 7 bases; nucleotides not matched to a gene: 6. This CDR3 has 15 residues. In nucleotides, the CDR3 is TGTGCCAGCAGTAGGGGAGGGACAGGGGGTGAAAAACTGTTTTTT. Amino acids: CASSRGGTGGEKLFF.

The sample holds a few counts of this clone. This chain links TRBV28 with TRBJ1-2, with D unresolved. Germline V gene lookup returns CDR1 MDHEN and CDR2 SYDVKM. V was clipped by 2 bases and J by 1 base, with 8 bases between them. CDR3 size: 14 residues. The CDR3 loop reads CASSLHTHNYGYTF. DNA for the CDR3: TGTGCCAGCAGTTTACATACACATAACTATGGCTACACCTTC.

The chain has TRBV4-1 and TRBJ2-3, with 9 bases lining up with TRBD2. The V gene end was trimmed by 3 bases and the J gene end by 4 bases; junction bases not matched to a gene: 8. Germline V lookup: CDR1 MGHRA, CDR2 YSYEKL. The length of the CDR3 is 16 residues. Written as DNA, the CDR3 is TGCGCCAGCAGCCAGGCCGCGGGGGGGTCGGCAGATACGCAGTATTTT. As protein: CASSQAAGGSADTQYF.

This chain uses TRBV19 with TRBJ2-7; the match to TRBD1 covers 7 bases. In germline, CDR1 is LNHDA, CDR2 SQIVND (reference sequence). This CDR3 region has 13 residues. After removal of 6 bases from V and 0 bases from J, the junction contained 2 bases not matched to a gene. This chain's CDR3 is CASRRQGSYEQYF. CDR3 nucleotides: TGTGCCAGTAGACGACAGGGCTCCTACGAGCAGTACTTC.

This clone is a singleton in its sample. The chain employs TRBV19 and TRBJ1-3; D may be TRBD1 (6 bases). The V end lost 4 bases, the J end lost 10 bases, and 14 bases lay between the germline ends. The germline V gene has CDR1 LNHDA and CDR2 SQIVND (reference sequence). This CDR3 comprises 13 residues. The CDR3 DNA follows: TGTGCCAGTAGTACAAAACAGGGAATAACCATATATTTT. This translates into CASSTKQGITIYF.

V gene TRBV19 combines with J gene TRBJ2-5, with 7 bases aligning to TRBD2. The CDR3 is made up of 15 amino acids. Trimming removed 5 bases from V and 2 bases from J; junction bases left unmatched: 8. The germline gives CDR1 LNHDA, CDR2 SQIVND (reference sequence). CDR3 sequence: CASSRGYGGQETQYF. The CDR3 coding sequence is TGTGCCAGTAGTCGGGGGTACGGGGGGCAAGAGACCCAGTACTTC.

The chain has TRBV7-2 and TRBJ2-7; no definite D call. The germline gives CDR1 SGHTA, CDR2 FQGNSA. Between the trimmed V and J ends, which lost 2 bases and 1 base, there was a span of 12 bases. CDR3 length: 15 amino acids. The CDR3 DNA sequence: TGTGCCAGCAGCTTAATCTCCGCCAGGTCCTACGAGCAGTACTTC. Its translation: CASSLISARSYEQYF.

The genes are TRBV28 and TRBJ2-1, with 7 nucleotides matching TRBD1. Per germline, CDR1 MDHEN and CDR2 SYDVKM. After removal of 7 bases from V and 6 bases from J, the junction contained 6 bases not matched to a gene. CDR3 length: 13 residues. This CDR3 reads CASIQTGINEQFF. As DNA, the CDR3 is TGTGCCAGCATTCAGACAGGGATCAATGAGCAGTTCTTC.

The chain links TRBV27 to TRBJ1-1, with TRBD1 matching 8 bases. Germline values: CDR1 MNHEY, CDR2 SMNVEV (reference sequence). The junction had 15 bases not matched to a gene; V was cut back by 3 bases and J by 0 bases. The CDR3 covers 19 residues. The CDR3 is CASSFPRQGREIVNTEAFF. The CDR3 DNA reads TGTGCCAGCAGTTTTCCCCGACAGGGGAGGGAGATTGTGAACACTGAAGCTTTCTTT.

The J gene is TRBJ2-5, the V gene TRBV19; 8 positions match TRBD1. Germline loops: CDR1 LNHDA, CDR2 SQIVND (reference sequence). The CDR3 has 16 amino acids. Trimming at V came to 0 bases and at J to 7 bases, leaving 10 bases not matched to a gene. The CDR3 DNA is TGTGCCAGTAGTATAGAGGCAGGGGGCGCGTTGGGGACCCAGTACTTC. Translated: CASSIEAGGALGTQYF.

In its sample, this clone was seen once. This chain joins TRBV7-2 and TRBJ2-3; 9 bases line up with TRBD1. Germline assignment: CDR1 SGHTA and CDR2 FQGNSA. The CDR3 runs to 16 residues. J gave up 3 bases and V 8 bases, and 12 bases lay outside the gene matches. CDR3 DNA sequence: TGTGCCAGCCCCACCCCGGGACAGGGCCCAACAGATACGCAGTATTTT. It translates to CASPTPGQGPTDTQYF.

In its sample, this clone was seen once. The chain couples TRBV9 to TRBJ1-6, with 9 bases fitting TRBD1. With V trimmed by 0 bases and J by 6 bases, 1 base remained unmatched. The CDR3 contains 15 residues. Germline V gene lookup returns CDR1 SGDLS and CDR2 YYNGEE. The CDR3 DNA sequence: TGTGCCAGCAGCGTAGACAGGGGGCTTAATTCACCCCTCCACTTT. It specifies CASSVDRGLNSPLHF. Looking up the rest from reference TRBV9 and TRBJ1-6 gives the full variable domain: DSGVTQTPKHLITATGQRVTLRCSPRSGDLSVYWYQQSLDQGLQFLIQYYNGEERAKGNILERFSAQQFPDLHSELNLSSLELGDSALYFCASSVDRGLNSPLHFGNGTRLTVT.

The rearrangement joins TRBV29-1 to TRBJ2-2, with TRBD1 as a possible D gene (6 bases). V was pared by 7 bases and J by 2 bases, with 11 bases between. This CDR3 comprises 13 residues. From germline, CDR1 is SQVTM and CDR2 ANQGSEA. The CDR3, as DNA: TGCAGCGGGGGGACAACAAACACCGGGGAGCTGTTTTTT. As protein: CSGGTTNTGELFF.

This chain joins TRBV7-2 and TRBJ2-7; D perhaps matches TRBD2 (5 bases). Germline V gene sequence: CDR1 SGHTA, CDR2 FQGNSA. The CDR3 has 14 residues. V lost 4 bases, J lost 7 bases, and 17 bases lay in between. Here the CDR3 reads CASSSGGSRREQYF. CDR3 bases: TGTGCCAGCAGCTCCGGAGGATCTAGGCGGGAGCAGTACTTC. The full variable domain, rest sourced from reference TRBV7-2 and TRBJ2-7, is GAGVSQSPSNKVTEKGKDVELRCDPISGHTALYWYRQSLGQGLEFLIYFQGNSAPDKSGLPSDRFSAERTGGSVSTLTIQRTQQEDSAVYLCASSSGGSRREQYFGPGTRLTVT.

This chain uses TRBV19 with TRBJ2-7; D perhaps matches TRBD1 (7 bases). Germline CDR1 LNHDA, CDR2 SQIVND (reference sequence). V lost 3 bases to trimming and J lost 0 bases, with 9 bases between them. The CDR3 is 14 residues long. In nucleotides, the CDR3 is TGTGCCAGTAGTATCAGGGGGGACTCCTACGAGCAGTACTTC. Its translation: CASSIRGDSYEQYF. The full variable domain, in which reference TRBV19 and TRBJ2-7 provide the parts outside the CDR3, is DGGITQSPKYLFRKEGQNVTLSCEQNLNHDAMYWYRQDPGQGLRLIYYSQIVNDFQKGDIAEGYSVSREKKESFPLTVTSAQKNPTAFYLCASSIRGDSYEQYFGPGTRLTVT.

The chain uses TRBV6-1 and TRBJ2-5; TRBD1 matches at 9 bases. J lost 5 bases, V lost 8 bases, and 9 bases had no gene match. CDR3 length equals 14 residues. Germline V gene lookup returns CDR1 MNHNS and CDR2 SASEGT. The CDR3 sequence is CASLDRGSGETQYF. Here the CDR3 DNA reads TGTGCCAGCTTGGACAGGGGATCGGGGGAGACCCAGTACTTC.

The CDR3 DNA sequence: TGTGCCAGTGCCCGAGGGGGCTGGGGCAATCAGCCCCAGCATTTT. The encoded protein is CASARGGWGNQPQHF. This chain connects TRBV2 to TRBJ1-5; 7 positions agree with TRBD1. The V segment lost 9 bases and the J segment 2 bases; nucleotides outside the gene matches: 10. This CDR3 is 15 amino acids long. Looked up from germline, CDR1 is SNHLY and CDR2 is FYNNEI.

For the CDR3, the DNA is TGTGCCAGCAGCTTAGCGGCGGGAGGCTTATACGAGCAGTACTTC. Translation: CASSLAAGGLYEQYF. The chain recombines TRBV11-2 with TRBJ2-7; 8 nucleotides line up with TRBD2. Germline CDR1 is SGHAT and CDR2 is FQNNGV. This CDR3 comprises 15 residues. V lost 1 base and J lost 4; bases outside the gene matches: 6.